This T cell receptor (beta chain) was obtained from a study of cytomegalovirus exposure and HLA in healthy donors. Findings of the study overall: One later analysis reportedly identified an Asian-associated ancestry cluster that showed fewer N-insertions than the roughly 700-donor mean. Later analysis indicated greater clonal expansion among HLA-associated TCR beta chains than among equally common other chains.

The study ran its PCR with 60 Vbeta and 13 Jbeta primers. The method was immunoSEQ multiplex PCR; TCRdb's version includes in-frame clones alone and lacks a portion of them. The repertoire consists of around 100,000 clones, with about 74% occurring once and the leading ten covering around 4.8%. Note on this clone: What it binds is not known.

The V and J ends lost 1 base and 5 bases, in that order; junction bases with no gene match: 5. The germline V gene has CDR1 MNHEY and CDR2 SMNVEV (reference sequence). The CDR3 totals 16 residues. This chain joins TRBV27 and TRBJ2-2, with 9 bases that match TRBD1. The origin of this receptor is a man aged 25-45 years in good health and CMV-seropositive. Sequenced: PBMCs. The DNA for the CDR3 is TGTGCCAGCAGTTTATACAGGGGGCGTAGAACCGGGGAGCTGTTTTTT. This gives the protein CASSLYRGRRTGELFF.